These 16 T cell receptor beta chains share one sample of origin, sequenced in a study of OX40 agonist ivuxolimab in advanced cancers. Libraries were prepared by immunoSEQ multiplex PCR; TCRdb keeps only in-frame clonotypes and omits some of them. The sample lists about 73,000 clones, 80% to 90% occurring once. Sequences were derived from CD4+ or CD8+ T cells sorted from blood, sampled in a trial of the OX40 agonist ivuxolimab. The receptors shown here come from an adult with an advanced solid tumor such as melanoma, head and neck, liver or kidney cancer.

The CDR3 sequence: CASSPAIQGKMSGTQYF. The CDR3 DNA follows: TGTGCCAGCAGTCCGGCCATACAGGGGAAGATGTCGGGGACCCAGTACTTC. The chain couples TRBV7-3 to TRBJ2-5, with TRBD1 matching 7 bases. Losses at the gene ends were 6 bases for V and 7 bases for J; bases not matched to a gene: 20. The CDR3 has 17 residues. The germline gives CDR1 SGHTA, CDR2 FQGTGA.

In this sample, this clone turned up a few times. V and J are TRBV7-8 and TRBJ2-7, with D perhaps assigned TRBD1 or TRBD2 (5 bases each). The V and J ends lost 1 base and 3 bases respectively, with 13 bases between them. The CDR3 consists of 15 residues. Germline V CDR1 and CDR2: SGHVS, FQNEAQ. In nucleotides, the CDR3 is TGTGCCAGCAGCTTAGACGGGACCGAATTCTACGAGCAGTACTTC. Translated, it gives CASSLDGTEFYEQYF.

DNA of the CDR3: TGTGCCAGCAGCTCGGACAGGGTTTCCACCGGGGAGCTGTTTTTT. It encodes CASSSDRVSTGELFF. This sequence joins TRBV11-2 and TRBJ2-2, with TRBD1 matching over 8 bases. CDR1 is SGHAT and CDR2 is FQNNGV in the germline V gene. This CDR3 comprises 15 residues. V was pared by 4 bases and J by 4 bases, with 5 bases of the junction left unmatched.

The CDR3 loop is CASSQDLRGSEKLFF. In DNA, the CDR3 is TGCGCCAGCAGCCAAGACCTAAGGGGATCCGAAAAACTGTTTTTT. V is TRBV4-3 and J is TRBJ1-4; D is perhaps TRBD1 (5 bases). The length of the CDR3 is 15 residues. V gave up 0 bases and J gave up 8 bases, with 13 bases separating them. Germline V CDR1 and CDR2: LGHNA, YSLEER.

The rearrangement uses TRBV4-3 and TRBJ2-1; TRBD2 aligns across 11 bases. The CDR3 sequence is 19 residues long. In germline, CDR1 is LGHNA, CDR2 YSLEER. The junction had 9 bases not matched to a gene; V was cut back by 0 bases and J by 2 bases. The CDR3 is CASSQELWTSGSAYNEQFF. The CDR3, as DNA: TGCGCCAGCAGCCAAGAACTCTGGACTAGCGGGTCAGCCTACAATGAGCAGTTCTTC.

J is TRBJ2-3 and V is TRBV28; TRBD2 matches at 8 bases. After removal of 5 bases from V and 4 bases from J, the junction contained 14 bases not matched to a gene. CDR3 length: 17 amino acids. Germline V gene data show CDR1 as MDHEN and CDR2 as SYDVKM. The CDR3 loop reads CASSGFPRGGLADTQYF. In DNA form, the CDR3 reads TGTGCCAGCAGTGGGTTTCCTCGGGGGGGCCTCGCAGATACGCAGTATTTT.

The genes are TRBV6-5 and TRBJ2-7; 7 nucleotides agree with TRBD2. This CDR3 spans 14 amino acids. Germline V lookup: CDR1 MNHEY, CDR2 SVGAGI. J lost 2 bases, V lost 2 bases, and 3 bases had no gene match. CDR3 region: CASSYGGLTYEQYF. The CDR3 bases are TGTGCCAGCAGTTACGGGGGACTAACCTACGAGCAGTACTTC.

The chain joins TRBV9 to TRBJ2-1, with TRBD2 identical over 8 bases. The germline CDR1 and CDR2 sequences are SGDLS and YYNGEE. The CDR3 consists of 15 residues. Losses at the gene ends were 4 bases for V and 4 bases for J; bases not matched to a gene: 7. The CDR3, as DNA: TGTGCCAGCAGCCCGAATCCGGGAGGGTACAATGAGCAGTTCTTC. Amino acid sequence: CASSPNPGGYNEQFF.

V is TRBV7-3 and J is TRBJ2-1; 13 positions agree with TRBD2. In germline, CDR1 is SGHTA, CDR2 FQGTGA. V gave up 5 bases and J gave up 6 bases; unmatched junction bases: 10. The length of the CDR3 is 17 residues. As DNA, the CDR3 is TGTGCCAGCAGCCCAACAAGGACTAGCGGGGGCGTCAATGAGCAGTTCTTC. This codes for CASSPTRTSGGVNEQFF.

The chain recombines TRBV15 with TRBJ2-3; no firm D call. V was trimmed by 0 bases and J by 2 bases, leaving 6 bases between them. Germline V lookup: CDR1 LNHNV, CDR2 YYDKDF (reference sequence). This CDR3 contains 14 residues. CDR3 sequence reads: CATSRDYYTDTQYF. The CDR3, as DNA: TGTGCCACCAGCAGAGATTACTACACAGATACGCAGTATTTT. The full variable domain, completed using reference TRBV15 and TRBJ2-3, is DAMVIQNPRYQVTQFGKPVTLSCSQTLNHNVMYWYQQKSSQAPKLLFHYYDKDFNNEADTPDNFQSRRPNTSFCFLDIRSPGLGDTAMYLCATSRDYYTDTQYFGPGTRLTVL.

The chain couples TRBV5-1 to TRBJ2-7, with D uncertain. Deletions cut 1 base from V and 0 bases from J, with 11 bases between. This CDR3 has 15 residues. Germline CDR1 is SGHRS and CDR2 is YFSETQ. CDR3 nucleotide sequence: TGCGCCAGCAGCTTGACAGTCCTAAGCTCCTACGAGCAGTACTTC. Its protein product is CASSLTVLSSYEQYF.

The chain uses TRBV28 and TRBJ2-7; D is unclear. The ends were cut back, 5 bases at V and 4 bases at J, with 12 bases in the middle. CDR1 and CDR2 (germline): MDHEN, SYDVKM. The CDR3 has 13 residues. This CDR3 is CASSRGIAYEQYF. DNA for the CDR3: TGTGCCAGCAGTCGTGGGATCGCTTACGAGCAGTACTTC.

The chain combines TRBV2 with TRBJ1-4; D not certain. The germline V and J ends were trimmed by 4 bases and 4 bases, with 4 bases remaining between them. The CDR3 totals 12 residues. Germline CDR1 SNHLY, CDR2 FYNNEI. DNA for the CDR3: TGTGCCAGCAGTGGACTTAATGAAAAACTGTTTTTT. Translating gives CASSGLNEKLFF.

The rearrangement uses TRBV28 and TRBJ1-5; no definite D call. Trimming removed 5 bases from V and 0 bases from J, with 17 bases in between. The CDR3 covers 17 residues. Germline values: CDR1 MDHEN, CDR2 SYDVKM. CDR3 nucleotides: TGTGCCAGCAGTCCACTATCCGGCAGGTTTAGCAATCAGCCCCAGCATTTT. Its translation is CASSPLSGRFSNQPQHF.

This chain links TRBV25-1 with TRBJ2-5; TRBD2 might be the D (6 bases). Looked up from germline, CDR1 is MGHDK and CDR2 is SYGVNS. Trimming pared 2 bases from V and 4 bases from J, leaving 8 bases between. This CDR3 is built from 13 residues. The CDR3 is CASSEGGLETQYF. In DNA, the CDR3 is TGTGCCAGCAGTGAAGGAGGGTTAGAGACCCAGTACTTC.

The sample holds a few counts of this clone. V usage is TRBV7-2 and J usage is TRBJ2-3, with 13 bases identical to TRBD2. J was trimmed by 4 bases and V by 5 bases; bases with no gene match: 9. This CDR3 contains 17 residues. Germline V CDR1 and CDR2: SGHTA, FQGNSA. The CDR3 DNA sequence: TGTGCCAGCAGCACCCGCACTAGCGGGGGGGCCTCAGATACGCAGTATTTT. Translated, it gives CASSTRTSGGASDTQYF.